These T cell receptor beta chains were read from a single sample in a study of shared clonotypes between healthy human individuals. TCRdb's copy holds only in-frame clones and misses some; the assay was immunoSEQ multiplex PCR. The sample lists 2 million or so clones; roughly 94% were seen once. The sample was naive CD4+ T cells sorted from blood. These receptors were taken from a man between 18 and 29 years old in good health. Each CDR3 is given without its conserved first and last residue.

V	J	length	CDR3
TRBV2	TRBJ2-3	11	ASRDSSTDTQY
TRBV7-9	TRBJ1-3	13	ASSPLKVPGNTIY
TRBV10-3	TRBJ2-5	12	AISEAGGKETQY
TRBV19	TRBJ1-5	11	ASSITVDQPQH
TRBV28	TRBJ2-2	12	ASSPLGNTGELF
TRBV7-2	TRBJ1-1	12	ASSFEGRDTEAF
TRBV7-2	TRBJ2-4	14	ASSLKRGGSKNIQY
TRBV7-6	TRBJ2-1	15	ASSLMSGPTSYNEQF
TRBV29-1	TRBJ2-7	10	SAVGGSYEQY
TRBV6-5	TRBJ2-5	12	ASSKSRSSGTQY
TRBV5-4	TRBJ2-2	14	ASSLGTAAGTGELF
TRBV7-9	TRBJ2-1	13	ASSFGTSGYNEQF
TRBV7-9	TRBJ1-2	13	ASSLWEGTDYGYT
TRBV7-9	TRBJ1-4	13	ASSLMGARNEKLF
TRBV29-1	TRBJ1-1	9	SASDGIEAF
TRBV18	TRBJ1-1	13	ASSPPISENTEAF
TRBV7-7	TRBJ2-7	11	ASSRDRGYEQY
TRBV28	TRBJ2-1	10	ASSLPYNEQF
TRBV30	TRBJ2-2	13	AWGQGLLRTGELF
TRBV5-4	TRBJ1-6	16	ASSPQGPGSSYNSPLH
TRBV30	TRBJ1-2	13	AWSFRGQGAYGYT
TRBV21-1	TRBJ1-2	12	ASSKRQGEYGYT
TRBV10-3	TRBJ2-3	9	AISEADTQY
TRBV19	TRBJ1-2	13	ASSIGSPWDYGYT
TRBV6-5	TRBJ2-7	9	ATGRFYEQY
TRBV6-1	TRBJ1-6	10	ASTTGSSPLH
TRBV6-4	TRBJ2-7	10	ARGTEVGEQY
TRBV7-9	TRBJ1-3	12	ASSSIGLGNTIY
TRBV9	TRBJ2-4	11	ASSGGQGYIQY
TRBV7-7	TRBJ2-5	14	ASSLGLAVRQETQY
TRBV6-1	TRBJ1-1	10	ASSTGNTEAF
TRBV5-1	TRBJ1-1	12	ASSLGPMNTEAF
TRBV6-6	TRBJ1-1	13	ASSSQGGRDTEAF
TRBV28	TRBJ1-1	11	ASSFNLGLEAF
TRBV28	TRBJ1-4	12	ASRMGGINEKLF
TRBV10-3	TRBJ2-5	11	AISTGVQETQY
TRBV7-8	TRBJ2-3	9	ASSLMDAQY
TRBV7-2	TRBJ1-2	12	ASSLWGQGRGYT
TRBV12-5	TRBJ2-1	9	ASQRDNEQF
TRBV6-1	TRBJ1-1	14	ASSAAGITMNTEAF
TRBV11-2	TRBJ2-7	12	ASSLVGGRDEQY
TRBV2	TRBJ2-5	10	ASSERSITQY
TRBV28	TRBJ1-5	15	ASSLGPDLYSNQPQH
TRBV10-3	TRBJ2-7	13	AISETGKNSYEQY
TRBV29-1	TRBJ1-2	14	SVSARVTGRDYGYT
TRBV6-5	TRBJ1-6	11	ASSNTEGSPLH
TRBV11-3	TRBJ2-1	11	ASSLDGANEQF
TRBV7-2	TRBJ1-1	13	ASSSRSTLNTEAF
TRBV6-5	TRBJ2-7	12	ASSYSGPTYEQY
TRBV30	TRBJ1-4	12	AWNSGQGSEKLF
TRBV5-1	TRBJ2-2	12	ASSFGQGNGELF
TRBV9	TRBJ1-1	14	ASSRGEGLKNTEAF
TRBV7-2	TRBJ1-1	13	ASSLVGGANTEAF
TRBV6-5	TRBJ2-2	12	ASSYSRWTGELF
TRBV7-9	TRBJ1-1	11	ASTFREGTEAF
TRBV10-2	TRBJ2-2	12	ASRGGGDTGELF